This T cell receptor beta chain was observed in a study of shared clonotypes between healthy human individuals. Study details: Two women and a few men aged 18 to 49 served as donors. Whole-study results and caveats: Relative to memory subsets, naive subsets generally showed larger estimated richness. Across a few donors, naive CD4 shared about 5%, naive CD8 more than 3%, memory CD4 2% to 2.5%, memory CD8 0.4% to 0.5%.

Remarks on this clone: The antigen is not known. This same CDR3 is encoded by further DNA sequences in the sample.

Trimming cost V 1 base and J 4 bases, with 10 bases left between them. The CDR3 covers 14 residues. Germline values: CDR1 SNHLY, CDR2 FYNNEI. Only CD45RO-negative cells positively selected for CCR7 counted as naive CD8 cells, so terminally differentiated effector memory CD45RA+ cells were excluded. Running of the assay took place at deep level. TCRdb's copy holds only in-frame clones and misses some; the assay was immunoSEQ multiplex PCR. The table shows some 2.1 million clones, with approximately 94% occurring only once. Sequencing was done on a sample of naive CD8+ T cells sorted from blood. The receptor comes from a man aged 18-30 years in good health. The rearrangement links TRBV2 to TRBJ2-5; TRBD2 might be the D (5 bases). The CDR3 spells CASSEGGEGETQYF. For the CDR3, the DNA is TGTGCCAGCAGTGAAGGGGGTGAGGGAGAGACCCAGTACTTC.